What follows describes a single TCR beta chain. The data derive from a study of blood T cell repertoires in COVID-19. The wider study: PBMCs, B-cell-depleted T cells, or T cells provided the cDNA or gDNA that made up the material.

The length of the CDR3 is 15 residues. The germline V gene has CDR1 MNHEY and CDR2 SVGAGI. V was cut by 5 bases and J by 8 bases, with 19 bases left in between. This table comes from immunoSEQ multiplex PCR, and its TCRdb copy is limited to in-frame clones, with some not included. The data show approximately 200,000 clones, 86% seen once. The sample consisted of peripheral blood. This sequence originates from a woman in her 50s with acute or convalescent COVID-19. This chain uses TRBV6-5 with TRBJ1-3; D uncertain. The CDR3 loop is CASSRRRGPRDTIYF. Written as DNA, the CDR3 is TGTGCCAGCAGTCGCCGACGAGGCCCGCGGGACACCATATATTTT.